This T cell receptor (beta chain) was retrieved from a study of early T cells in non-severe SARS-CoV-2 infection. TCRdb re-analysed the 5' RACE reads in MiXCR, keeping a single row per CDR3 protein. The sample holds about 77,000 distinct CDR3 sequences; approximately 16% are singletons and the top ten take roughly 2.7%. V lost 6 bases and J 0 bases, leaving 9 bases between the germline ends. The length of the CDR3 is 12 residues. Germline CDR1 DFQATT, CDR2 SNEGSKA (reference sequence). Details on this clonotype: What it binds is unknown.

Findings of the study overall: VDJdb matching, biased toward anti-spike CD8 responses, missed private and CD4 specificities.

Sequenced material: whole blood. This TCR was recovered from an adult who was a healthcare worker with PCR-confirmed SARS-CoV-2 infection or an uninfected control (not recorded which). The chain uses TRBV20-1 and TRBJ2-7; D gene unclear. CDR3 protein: CSARESSYEQYF. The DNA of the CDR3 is TGCAGTGCCCGTGAGAGCTCCTACGAGCAGTACTTC.